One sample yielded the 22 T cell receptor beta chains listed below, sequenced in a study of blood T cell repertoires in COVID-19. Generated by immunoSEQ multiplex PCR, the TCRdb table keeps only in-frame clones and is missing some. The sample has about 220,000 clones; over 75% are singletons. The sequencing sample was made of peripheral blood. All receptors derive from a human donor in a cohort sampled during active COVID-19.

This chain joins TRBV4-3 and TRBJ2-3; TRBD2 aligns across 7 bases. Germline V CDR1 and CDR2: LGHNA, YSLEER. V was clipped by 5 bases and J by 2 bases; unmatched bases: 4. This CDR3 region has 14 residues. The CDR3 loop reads CASSLERDTDTQYF. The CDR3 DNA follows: TGCGCCAGCAGCTTGGAGCGGGACACAGATACGCAGTATTTT.

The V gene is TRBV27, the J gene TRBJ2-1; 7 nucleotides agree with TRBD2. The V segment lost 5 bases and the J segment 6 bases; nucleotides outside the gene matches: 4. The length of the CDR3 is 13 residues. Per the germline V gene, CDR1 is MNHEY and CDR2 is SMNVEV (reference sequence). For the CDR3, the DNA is TGTGCCAGCAGTACCACGGGAGGCAATGAGCAGTTCTTC. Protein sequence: CASSTTGGNEQFF.

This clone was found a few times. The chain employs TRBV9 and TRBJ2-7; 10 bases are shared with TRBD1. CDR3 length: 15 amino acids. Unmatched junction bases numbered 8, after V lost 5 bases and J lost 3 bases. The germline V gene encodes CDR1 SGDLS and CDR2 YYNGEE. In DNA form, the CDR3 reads TGTGCCAGCAGTGAGACAGGGGGCCTCCACTACGAGCAGTACTTC. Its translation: CASSETGGLHYEQYF. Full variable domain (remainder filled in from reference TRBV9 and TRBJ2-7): DSGVTQTPKHLITATGQRVTLRCSPRSGDLSVYWYQQSLDQGLQFLIQYYNGEERAKGNILERFSAQQFPDLHSELNLSSLELGDSALYFCASSETGGLHYEQYFGPGTRLTVT.

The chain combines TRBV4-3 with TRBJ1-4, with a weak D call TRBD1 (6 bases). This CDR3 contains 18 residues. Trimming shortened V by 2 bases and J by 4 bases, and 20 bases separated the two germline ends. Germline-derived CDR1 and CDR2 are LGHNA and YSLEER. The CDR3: CASSQTTATGPVNEKLFF. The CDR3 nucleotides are TGCGCCAGCAGCCAAACTACCGCTACAGGGCCCGTTAATGAAAAACTGTTTTTT.

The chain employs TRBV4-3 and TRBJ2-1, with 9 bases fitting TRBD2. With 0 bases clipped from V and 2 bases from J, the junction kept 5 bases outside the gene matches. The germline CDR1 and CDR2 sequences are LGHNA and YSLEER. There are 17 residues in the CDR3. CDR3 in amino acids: CASSQDVAGVPYNEQFF. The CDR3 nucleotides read TGCGCCAGCAGCCAAGACGTAGCGGGGGTCCCCTACAATGAGCAGTTCTTC.

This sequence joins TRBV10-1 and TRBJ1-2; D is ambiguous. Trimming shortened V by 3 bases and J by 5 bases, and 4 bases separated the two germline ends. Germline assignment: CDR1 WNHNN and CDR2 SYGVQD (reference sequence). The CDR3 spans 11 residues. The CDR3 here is CASSDRYGYTF. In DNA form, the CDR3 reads TGCGCCAGCAGTGACAGGTATGGCTACACCTTC.

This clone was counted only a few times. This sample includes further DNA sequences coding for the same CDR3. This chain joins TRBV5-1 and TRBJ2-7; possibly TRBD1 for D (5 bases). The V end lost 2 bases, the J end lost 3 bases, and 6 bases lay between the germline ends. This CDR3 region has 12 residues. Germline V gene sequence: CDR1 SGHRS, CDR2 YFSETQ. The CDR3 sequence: CASSLQDYEQYF. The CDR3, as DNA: TGCGCCAGCAGCTTACAGGACTACGAGCAGTACTTC.

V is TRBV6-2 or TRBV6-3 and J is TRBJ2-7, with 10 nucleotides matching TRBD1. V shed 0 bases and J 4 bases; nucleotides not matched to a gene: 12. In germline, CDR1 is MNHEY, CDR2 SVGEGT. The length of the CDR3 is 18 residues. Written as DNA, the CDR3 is TGTGCCAGCAGTTACTCGCCGTGGGACAGGGGCCTGAAATACGAGCAGTACTTC. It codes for CASSYSPWDRGLKYEQYF.

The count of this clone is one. The CDR3 region has the DNA TGTGCCAGCAGCTTGGGGACAGGGTGGACCGGGGAGCTGTTTTTT. This sequence encodes CASSLGTGWTGELFF. The rearrangement joins TRBV9 to TRBJ2-2; 9 positions match TRBD1. The CDR3 loop spans 15 amino acids. Looked up from germline, CDR1 is SGDLS and CDR2 is YYNGEE. With 4 bases clipped from V and 5 bases from J, the junction kept 6 bases outside the gene matches.

The CDR3 spells CASSKTSGRSLGVNEQFF. The CDR3 DNA sequence: TGCGCCAGCAGCAAAACTAGCGGGAGGTCCCTCGGGGTCAATGAGCAGTTCTTC. The rearrangement uses TRBV5-1 and TRBJ2-1, with 12 bases lining up with TRBD2. The V gene's germline CDR1 is SGHRS and CDR2 YFSETQ. With 4 bases clipped from V and 6 bases from J, the junction kept 14 bases outside the gene matches. The CDR3 consists of 18 residues.

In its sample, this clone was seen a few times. CDR3 coding DNA: TGTGCCAGCAGTCTCGACAGGGGAGAGGACGAGCAGTACTTC. It specifies CASSLDRGEDEQYF. This chain uses TRBV28 with TRBJ2-7; 8 bases line up with TRBD1. The CDR3 totals 14 residues. Germline V lookup: CDR1 MDHEN, CDR2 SYDVKM. Germline trimming cut 5 bases from V and 5 bases from J; bases unmatched to any gene: 8.

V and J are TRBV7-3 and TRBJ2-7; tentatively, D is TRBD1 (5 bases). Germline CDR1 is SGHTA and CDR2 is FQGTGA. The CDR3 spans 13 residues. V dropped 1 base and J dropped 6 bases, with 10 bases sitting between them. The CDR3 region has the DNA TGTGCCAGCAGCTTAAATACAGGTCTCGAGCAGTACTTC. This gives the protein CASSLNTGLEQYF.

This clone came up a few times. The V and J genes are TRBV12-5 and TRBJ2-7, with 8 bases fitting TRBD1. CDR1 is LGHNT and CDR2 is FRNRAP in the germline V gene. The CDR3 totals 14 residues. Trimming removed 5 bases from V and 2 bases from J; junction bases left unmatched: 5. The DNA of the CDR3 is TGTGCTAGTGGTCGCGGACAGGGAACCTACGAGCAGTACTTC. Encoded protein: CASGRGQGTYEQYF.

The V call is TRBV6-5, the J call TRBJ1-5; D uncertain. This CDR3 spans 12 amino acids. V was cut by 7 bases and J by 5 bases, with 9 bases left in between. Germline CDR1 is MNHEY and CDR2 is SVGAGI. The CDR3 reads CASTNGDQPQHF. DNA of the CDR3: TGTGCCAGCACCAACGGGGATCAGCCCCAGCATTTT.

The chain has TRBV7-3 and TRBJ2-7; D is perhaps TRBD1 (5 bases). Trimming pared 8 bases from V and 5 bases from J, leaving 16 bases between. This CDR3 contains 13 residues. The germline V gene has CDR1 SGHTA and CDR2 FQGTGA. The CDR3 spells CASGFGRVDEQYF. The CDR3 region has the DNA TGTGCCAGCGGATTTGGCAGGGTCGACGAGCAGTACTTC.

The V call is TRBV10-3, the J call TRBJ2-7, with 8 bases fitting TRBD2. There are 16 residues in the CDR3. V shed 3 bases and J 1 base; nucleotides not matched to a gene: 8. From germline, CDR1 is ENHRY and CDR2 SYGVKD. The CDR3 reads CAISEEASGLSYEQYF. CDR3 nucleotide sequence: TGTGCCATCAGTGAAGAGGCTAGCGGGCTTTCCTACGAGCAGTACTTC.

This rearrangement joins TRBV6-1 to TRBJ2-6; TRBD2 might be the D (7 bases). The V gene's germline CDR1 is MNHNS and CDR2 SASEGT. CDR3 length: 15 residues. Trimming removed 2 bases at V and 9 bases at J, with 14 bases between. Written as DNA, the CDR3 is TGTGCCAGCAGTGAACGTGGGGGGGCCGTCAACGTCCTGACTTTC. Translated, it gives CASSERGGAVNVLTF.

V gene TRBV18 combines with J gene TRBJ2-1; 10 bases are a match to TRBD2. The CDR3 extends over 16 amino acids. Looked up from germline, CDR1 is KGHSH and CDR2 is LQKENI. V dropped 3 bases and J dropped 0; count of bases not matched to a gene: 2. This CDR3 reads CASSPSGGSSYNEQFF. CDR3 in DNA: TGTGCCAGCTCACCTAGCGGGGGGAGCTCCTACAATGAGCAGTTCTTC.

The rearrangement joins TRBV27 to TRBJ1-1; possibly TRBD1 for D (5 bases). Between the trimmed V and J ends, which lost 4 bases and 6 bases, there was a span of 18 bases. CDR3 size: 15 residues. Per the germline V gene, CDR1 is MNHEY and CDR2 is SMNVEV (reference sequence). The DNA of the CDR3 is TGTGCCAGCAGTTACAGTGGGAGGGGTTTTTCTGAAGCTTTCTTT. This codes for CASSYSGRGFSEAFF.

The CDR3 is CASRPHRGQYTEAFF. The CDR3 coding sequence is TGTGCCAGCAGACCACACAGGGGGCAGTACACTGAAGCTTTCTTT. J is TRBJ1-1 and V is TRBV28, with 9 nucleotides matching TRBD1. Losses at the gene ends were 6 bases for V and 3 bases for J; bases not matched to a gene: 8. CDR1 and CDR2 (germline): MDHEN, SYDVKM. The CDR3 sequence is 15 residues long.

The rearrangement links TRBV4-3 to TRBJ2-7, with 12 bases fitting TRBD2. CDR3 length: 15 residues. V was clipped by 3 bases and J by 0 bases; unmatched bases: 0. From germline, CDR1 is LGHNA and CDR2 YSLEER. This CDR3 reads CASSQTSGSSYEQYF. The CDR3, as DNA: TGCGCCAGCAGCCAGACTAGCGGGAGCTCCTACGAGCAGTACTTC.

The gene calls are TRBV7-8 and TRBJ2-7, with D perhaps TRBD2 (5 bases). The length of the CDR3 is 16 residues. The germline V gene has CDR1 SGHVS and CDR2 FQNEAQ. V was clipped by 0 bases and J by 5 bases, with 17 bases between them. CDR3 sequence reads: CASSLARAVLLDEQYF. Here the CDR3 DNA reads TGTGCCAGCAGCTTAGCGAGGGCTGTGCTTCTAGACGAGCAGTACTTC.